The rows below give T cell receptor beta chains drawn from one sample of a study of OX40 agonist ivuxolimab in advanced cancers. Produced via immunoSEQ multiplex PCR; TCRdb's table is partial and in-frame only. The data show 83,000 or so clones, just over 85% seen once. Here the sequenced sample was CD4+ or CD8+ T cells sorted from blood, taken in a trial of the OX40 agonist ivuxolimab. These receptors were collected from an adult with an advanced solid tumor such as melanoma, head and neck, liver or kidney cancer. Each CDR3 is given with its conserved first and last residue. A D gene is named only where the DNA matches it firmly. Size is omitted from some rows. Given values are once, few, many or a class for expanded clones.

d_call j_call v_call clone_size cdr3_aa cdr3_nt
. TRBJ2-1 TRBV7-2 . CASSSTGGTLYNEQFF TGTGCCAGCAGCTCCACCGGCGGGACACTCTACAATGAGCAGTTCTTC
TRBD2 TRBJ2-5 TRBV7-2 . CASSLAVAGRQETQYF TGTGCCAGCAGCTTAGCCGTAGCGGGGCGTCAAGAGACCCAGTACTTC
. TRBJ2-1 TRBV5-6 . CASSLAGPYNEQFF TGTGCCAGCAGCTTGGCCGGCCCCTACAATGAGCAGTTCTTC
. TRBJ1-2 TRBV5-4 few CASSRAAGAGGYTF TGTGCCAGCAGCCGAGCGGCAGGGGCAGGGGGCTACACCTTC
. TRBJ1-2 TRBV7-2 . CASRPPGGAGYGYTF TGTGCCAGCCGCCCCCCCGGGGGCGCCGGCTATGGCTACACCTTC
. TRBJ2-3 TRBV5-6 once CASSFTMVQLTDTQYF TGTGCCAGCAGCTTTACTATGGTTCAGCTCACAGATACGCAGTATTTT
. TRBJ2-5 TRBV28 . CASRYRSEETQYF TGTGCCAGCAGGTACAGGAGCGAAGAGACCCAGTACTTC
. TRBJ2-3 TRBV9 once CASSVSSSTDTQYF TGTGCCAGCAGCGTCTCAAGTAGCACAGATACGCAGTATTTT
. TRBJ2-7 TRBV7-2 few CASSLEYSFEQYF TGTGCCAGCAGCTTGGAATACTCGTTCGAGCAGTACTTC
TRBD1 TRBJ1-3 TRBV11-1 . CASSLTGDSGNTIYF TGTGCCAGCAGCCTTACAGGGGACTCTGGAAACACCATATATTTT
. TRBJ2-7 TRBV15 once CATSRDSGYEQYF TGTGCCACCAGCAGAGATTCCGGATACGAGCAGTACTTC
TRBD1 TRBJ2-4 TRBV18 . CASSPTGAPKNIQYF TGTGCCAGCTCACCTACAGGGGCCCCCAAAAACATTCAGTACTTC
. TRBJ1-2 TRBV6-5 . CASRSGDYGYTF TGTGCCAGCAGGTCGGGTGACTATGGCTACACCTTC
TRBD2 TRBJ2-5 TRBV9 . CASSPTTSGGALVTQYF TGTGCCAGCAGCCCGACGACTAGCGGGGGGGCCCTGGTGACCCAGTACTTC
. TRBJ2-2 TRBV10-3 once CAISELGPPGGELFF TGTGCCATCAGTGAGCTTGGCCCTCCCGGGGGGGAGCTGTTTTTT
TRBD1 TRBJ2-3 TRBV28 few CASSGQGSRDTQYF TGTGCCAGCTCAGGACAGGGCAGCAGAGATACGCAGTATTTT
. TRBJ1-4 TRBV25-1 . CASSVTNEKLFF TGTGCCAGCAGTGTCACTAATGAAAAACTGTTTTTT
TRBD1 TRBJ1-2 TRBV7-9 . CASSFGQGWLGYTF TGTGCCAGCAGCTTCGGACAGGGTTGGTTGGGCTACACCTTC
TRBD1 TRBJ1-1 TRBV6-4 . CASSVDFGTGRTEAFF TGTGCCAGCAGTGTAGATTTCGGGACAGGGCGGACTGAAGCTTTCTTT
TRBD1 TRBJ2-7 TRBV6-7 . CASSGQGEYF TGTGCCAGCAGTGGACAGGGTGAGTACTTC